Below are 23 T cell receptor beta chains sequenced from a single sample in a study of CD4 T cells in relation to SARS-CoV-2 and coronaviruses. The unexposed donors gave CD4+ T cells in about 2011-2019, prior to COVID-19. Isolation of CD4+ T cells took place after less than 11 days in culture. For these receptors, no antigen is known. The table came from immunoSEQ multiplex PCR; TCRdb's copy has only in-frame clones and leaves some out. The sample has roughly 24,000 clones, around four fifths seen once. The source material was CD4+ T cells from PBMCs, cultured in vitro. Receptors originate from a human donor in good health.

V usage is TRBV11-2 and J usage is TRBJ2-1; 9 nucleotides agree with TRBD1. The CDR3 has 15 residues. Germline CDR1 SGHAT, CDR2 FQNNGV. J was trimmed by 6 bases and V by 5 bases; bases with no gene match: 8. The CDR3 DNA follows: TGTGCCAGCAGCGCAAACAGGGGGCGCGGCAATGAGCAGTTCTTC. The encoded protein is CASSANRGRGNEQFF.

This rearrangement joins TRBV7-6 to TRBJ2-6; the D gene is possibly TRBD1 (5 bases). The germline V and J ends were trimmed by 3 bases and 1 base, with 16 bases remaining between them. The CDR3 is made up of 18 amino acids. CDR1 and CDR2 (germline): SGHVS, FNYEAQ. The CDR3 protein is CASSFSGLLPSGANVLTF. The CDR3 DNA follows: TGTGCCAGCAGCTTTTCAGGGTTATTACCTTCTGGGGCCAACGTCCTGACTTTC.

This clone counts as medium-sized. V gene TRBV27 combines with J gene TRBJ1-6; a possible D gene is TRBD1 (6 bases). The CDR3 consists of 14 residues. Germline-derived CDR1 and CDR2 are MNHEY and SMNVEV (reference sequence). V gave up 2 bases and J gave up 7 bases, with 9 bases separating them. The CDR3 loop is CASSLRQGNSPLHF. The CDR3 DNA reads TGTGCCAGCAGTTTAAGGCAGGGGAATTCACCCCTCCACTTT.

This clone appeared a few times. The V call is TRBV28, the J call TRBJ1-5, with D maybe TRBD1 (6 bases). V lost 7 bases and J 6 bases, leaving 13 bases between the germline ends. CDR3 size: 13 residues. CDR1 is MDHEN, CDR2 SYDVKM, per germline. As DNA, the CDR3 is TGTGCCAGCAAGGGGGAATGGAGTCAGCCCCAGCATTTT. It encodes CASKGEWSQPQHF.

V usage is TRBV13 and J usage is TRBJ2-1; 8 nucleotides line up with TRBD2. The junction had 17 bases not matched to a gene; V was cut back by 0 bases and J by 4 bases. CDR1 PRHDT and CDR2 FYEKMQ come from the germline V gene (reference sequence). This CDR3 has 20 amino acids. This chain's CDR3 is CASSLGRPGPSGSLYNEQFF. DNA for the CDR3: TGTGCCAGCAGCTTAGGCCGTCCAGGGCCAAGCGGGAGTCTGTACAATGAGCAGTTCTTC.

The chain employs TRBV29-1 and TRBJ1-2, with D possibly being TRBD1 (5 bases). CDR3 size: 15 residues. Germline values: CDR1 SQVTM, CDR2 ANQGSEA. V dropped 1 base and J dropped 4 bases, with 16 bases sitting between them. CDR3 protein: CSVEVPRGSVYGYTF. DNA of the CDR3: TGCAGCGTTGAAGTCCCCCGGGGCAGCGTCTATGGCTACACCTTC.

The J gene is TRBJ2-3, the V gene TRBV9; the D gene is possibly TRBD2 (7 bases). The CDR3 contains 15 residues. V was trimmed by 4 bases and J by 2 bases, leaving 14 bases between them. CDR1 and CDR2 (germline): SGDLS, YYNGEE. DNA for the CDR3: TGTGCCAGCAGCCTCACGGGGGGCCTCACAGATACGCAGTATTTT. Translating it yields CASSLTGGLTDTQYF.

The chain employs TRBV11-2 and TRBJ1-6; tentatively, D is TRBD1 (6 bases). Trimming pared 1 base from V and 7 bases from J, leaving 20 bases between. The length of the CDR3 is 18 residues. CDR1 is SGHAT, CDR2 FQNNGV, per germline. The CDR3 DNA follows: TGTGCCAGCAGCTTAGTTCCCCCAAACAGGGCCCTAAATTCACCCCTCCACTTT. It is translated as CASSLVPPNRALNSPLHF.

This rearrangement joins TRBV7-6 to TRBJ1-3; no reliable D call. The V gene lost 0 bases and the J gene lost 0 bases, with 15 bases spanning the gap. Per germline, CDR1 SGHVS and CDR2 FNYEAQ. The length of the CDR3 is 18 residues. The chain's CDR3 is CASSLAVRTSLSGNTIYF. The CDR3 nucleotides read TGTGCCAGCAGCTTAGCGGTACGTACGAGCCTCTCTGGAAACACCATATATTTT.

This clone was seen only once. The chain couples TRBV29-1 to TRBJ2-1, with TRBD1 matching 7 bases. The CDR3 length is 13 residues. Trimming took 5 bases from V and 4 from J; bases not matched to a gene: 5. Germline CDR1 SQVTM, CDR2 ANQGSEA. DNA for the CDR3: TGCAGCGTTCTCAGGGGGTCATACAATGAGCAGTTCTTC. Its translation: CSVLRGSYNEQFF.

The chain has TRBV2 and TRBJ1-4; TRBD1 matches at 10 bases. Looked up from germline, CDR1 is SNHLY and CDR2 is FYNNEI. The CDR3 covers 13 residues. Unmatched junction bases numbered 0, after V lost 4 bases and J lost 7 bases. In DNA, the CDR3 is TGTGCCAGCAGTGGGGACAGGGGTGAAAAACTGTTTTTT. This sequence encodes CASSGDRGEKLFF.

CDR3 amino acids: CASRAGGYNEQFF. Written as DNA, the CDR3 is TGTGCCAGCAGGGCGGGAGGGTACAATGAGCAGTTCTTC. The chain has TRBV7-9 and TRBJ2-1; 9 positions agree with TRBD2. The CDR3 contains 13 residues. The trim removed 6 bases at V and 4 bases at J, leaving 1 base unmatched. Germline CDR1 is SEHNR and CDR2 is FQNEAQ (reference sequence).

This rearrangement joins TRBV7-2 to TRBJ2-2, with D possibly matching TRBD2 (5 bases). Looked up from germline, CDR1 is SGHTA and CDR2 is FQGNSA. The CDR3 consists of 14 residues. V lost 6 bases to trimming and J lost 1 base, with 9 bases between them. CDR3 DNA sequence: TGTGCCAGCAGGCCTAGCAGGAACACCGGGGAGCTGTTTTTT. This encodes CASRPSRNTGELFF.

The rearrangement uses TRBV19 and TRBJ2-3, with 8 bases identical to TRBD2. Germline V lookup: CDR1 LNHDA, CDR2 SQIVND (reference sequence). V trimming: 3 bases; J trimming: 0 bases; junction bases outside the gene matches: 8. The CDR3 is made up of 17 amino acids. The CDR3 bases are TGTGCCAGTAGTATGGGCGGGAGGCGGACTAGCACAGATACGCAGTATTTT. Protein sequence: CASSMGGRRTSTDTQYF. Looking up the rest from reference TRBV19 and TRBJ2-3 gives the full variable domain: DGGITQSPKYLFRKEGQNVTLSCEQNLNHDAMYWYRQDPGQGLRLIYYSQIVNDFQKGDIAEGYSVSREKKESFPLTVTSAQKNPTAFYLCASSMGGRRTSTDTQYFGPGTRLTVL.

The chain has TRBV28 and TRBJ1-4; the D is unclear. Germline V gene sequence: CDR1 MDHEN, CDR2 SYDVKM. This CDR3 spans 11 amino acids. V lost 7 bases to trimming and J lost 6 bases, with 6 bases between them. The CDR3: CASTKDEKLFF. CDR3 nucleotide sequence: TGTGCCAGCACCAAAGATGAAAAACTGTTTTTT. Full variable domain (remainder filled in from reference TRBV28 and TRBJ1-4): DVKVTQSSRYLVKRTGEKVFLECVQDMDHENMFWYRQDPGLGLRLIYFSYDVKMKEKGDIPEGYSVSREKKERFSLILESASTNQTSMYLCASTKDEKLFFGSGTQLSVL.

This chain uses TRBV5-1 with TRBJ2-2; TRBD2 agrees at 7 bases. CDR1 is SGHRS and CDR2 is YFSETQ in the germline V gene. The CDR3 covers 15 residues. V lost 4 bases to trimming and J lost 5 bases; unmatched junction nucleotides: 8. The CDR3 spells CASSQPGLKTGELFF. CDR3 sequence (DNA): TGCGCCAGCAGCCAGCCGGGACTAAAAACCGGGGAGCTGTTTTTT.

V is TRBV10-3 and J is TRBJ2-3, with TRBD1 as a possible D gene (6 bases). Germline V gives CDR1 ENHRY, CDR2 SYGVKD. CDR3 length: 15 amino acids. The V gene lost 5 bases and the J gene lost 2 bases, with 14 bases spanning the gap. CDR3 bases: TGTGCCATCAGTACCGGGACAATAGACACAGATACGCAGTATTTT. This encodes CAISTGTIDTDTQYF.

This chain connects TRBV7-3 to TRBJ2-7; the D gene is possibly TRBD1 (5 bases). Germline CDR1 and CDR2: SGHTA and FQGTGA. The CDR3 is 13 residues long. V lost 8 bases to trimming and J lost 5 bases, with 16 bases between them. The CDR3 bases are TGTGCCAGCTCATTTGGCAGGGATAACGAGCAGTACTTC. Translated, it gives CASSFGRDNEQYF.

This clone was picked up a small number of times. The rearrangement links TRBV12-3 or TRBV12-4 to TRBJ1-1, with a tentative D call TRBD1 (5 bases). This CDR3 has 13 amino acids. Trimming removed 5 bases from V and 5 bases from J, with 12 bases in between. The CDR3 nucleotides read TGTGCCAGCAGTCGGAACCAGGGAACTGAAGCTTTCTTT. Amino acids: CASSRNQGTEAFF.

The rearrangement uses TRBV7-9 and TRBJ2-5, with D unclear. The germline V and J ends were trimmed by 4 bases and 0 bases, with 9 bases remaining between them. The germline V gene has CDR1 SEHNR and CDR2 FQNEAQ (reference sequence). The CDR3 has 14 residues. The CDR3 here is CASSSQVYQETQYF. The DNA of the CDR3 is TGTGCCAGCAGCTCGCAGGTGTACCAAGAGACCCAGTACTTC.

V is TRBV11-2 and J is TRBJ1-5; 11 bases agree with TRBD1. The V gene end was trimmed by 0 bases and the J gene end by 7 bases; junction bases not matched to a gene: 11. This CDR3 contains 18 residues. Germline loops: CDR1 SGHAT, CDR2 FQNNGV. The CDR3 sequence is CASSLERFGTGGEQPQHF. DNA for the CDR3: TGTGCCAGCAGCTTAGAAAGGTTCGGGACAGGGGGGGAGCAGCCCCAGCATTTT.

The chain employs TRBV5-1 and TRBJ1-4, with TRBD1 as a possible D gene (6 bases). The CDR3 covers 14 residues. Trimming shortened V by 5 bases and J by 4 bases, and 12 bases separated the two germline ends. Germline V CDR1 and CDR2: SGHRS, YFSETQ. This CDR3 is CASSPIRGNEKLFF. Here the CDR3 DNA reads TGCGCCAGCAGTCCAATCAGGGGTAATGAAAAACTGTTTTTT. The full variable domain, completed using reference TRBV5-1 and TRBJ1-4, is KAGVTQTPRYLIKTRGQQVTLSCSPISGHRSVSWYQQTPGQGLQFLFEYFSETQRNKGNFPGRFSGRQFSNSRSEMNVSTLELGDSALYLCASSPIRGNEKLFFGSGTQLSVL.

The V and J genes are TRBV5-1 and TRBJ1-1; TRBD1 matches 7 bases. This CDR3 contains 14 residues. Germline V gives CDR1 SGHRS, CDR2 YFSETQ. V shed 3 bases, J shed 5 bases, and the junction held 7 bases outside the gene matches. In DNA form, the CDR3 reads TGCGCCAGCAGCTGGCAGACAGGGAATACTGAAGCTTTCTTT. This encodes CASSWQTGNTEAFF.